This passage covers 29 T cell receptor beta chains from one sample sequenced in a study of T cell responses to AZD1222 COVID-19 vaccine. Data came from immunoSEQ multiplex PCR; TCRdb stores just in-frame clones and leaves some out. The table shows around 130,000 clones, with about nine tenths occurring only once. The sequenced sample was peripheral blood, obtained on day 0 of MenACWY control vaccination. These TCRs come from an adult in good health.

The V and J genes are TRBV7-3 and TRBJ2-2, with D unclear. V lost 4 bases, J lost 7 bases, and 7 bases lay in between. Germline CDR1 and CDR2: SGHTA and FQGTGA. The CDR3 contains 12 residues. The CDR3 protein is CASSSGYGELFF. CDR3 DNA: TGTGCCAGCAGCTCCGGGTACGGGGAGCTGTTTTTT.

The rearrangement uses TRBV5-4 and TRBJ2-2, with D unresolved. This CDR3 comprises 14 residues. Deletions cut 0 bases from V and 0 bases from J, with 3 bases between. Germline CDR1 reads SGHNT; CDR2 reads YYREEE (reference sequence). In nucleotides, the CDR3 is TGTGCCAGCAGCTTGGCAGCGAACACCGGGGAGCTGTTTTTT. This translates into CASSLAANTGELFF.

The chain couples TRBV29-1 to TRBJ1-2; D is uncertain. Between the trimmed V and J ends, which lost 1 base and 7 bases, there was a span of 10 bases. This CDR3 contains 12 residues. CDR1 and CDR2 (germline): SQVTM, ANQGSEA. CDR3 DNA sequence: TGCAGCGTTGAAGTTCCTCCCGGTGGCTACACCTTC. Protein sequence: CSVEVPPGGYTF.

This chain connects TRBV29-1 to TRBJ2-1, with TRBD2 matching 10 bases. V lost 4 bases to trimming and J lost 14 bases; unmatched junction nucleotides: 14. The CDR3 is 14 residues long. Germline CDR1 SQVTM, CDR2 ANQGSEA. CDR3 bases: TGCAGCGTTGTTTCGGCTAGCGGGGGATCGGAAGAGTTCTTC. Amino acids: CSVVSASGGSEEFF.

The chain couples TRBV15 to TRBJ1-4; D gene uncertain. This CDR3 contains 14 residues. The germline V gene encodes CDR1 LNHNV and CDR2 YYDKDF (reference sequence). V lost 1 base and J lost 7, with 10 bases in between. The CDR3 loop is CATSRALLSEKLFF. The CDR3 coding sequence is TGTGCCACCAGCAGAGCGCTCCTGAGTGAAAAACTGTTTTTT.

The CDR3 coding sequence is TGTGCCAGTAAGGACAGGATGAACACTGAAGCTTTCTTT. Its translation: CASKDRMNTEAFF. The chain couples TRBV19 to TRBJ1-1; 7 nucleotides line up with TRBD1. V shed 7 bases and J 0 bases; nucleotides not matched to a gene: 2. CDR3 length: 13 residues. Germline CDR1 and CDR2: LNHDA and SQIVND (reference sequence).

This clone has only one observation. V is TRBV4-1 and J is TRBJ1-5; D unclear. CDR1 is MGHRA and CDR2 is YSYEKL in the germline V gene. The CDR3 loop spans 13 amino acids. Trimming shortened V by 4 bases and J by 6 bases, and 10 bases separated the two germline ends. CDR3 region: CASSPPGTQPQHF. The CDR3 DNA is TGCGCCAGCAGCCCTCCGGGTACTCAGCCCCAGCATTTT.

This chain links TRBV9 with TRBJ2-2; 14 positions match TRBD2. With V trimmed by 0 bases and J by 4 bases, 17 bases remained unmatched. The CDR3 has 22 amino acids. The V gene's germline CDR1 is SGDLS and CDR2 YYNGEE. The CDR3 protein is CASSVVPATSGRGKRGTGELFF. CDR3 nucleotides: TGTGCCAGCAGCGTAGTCCCCGCGACTAGCGGGAGGGGTAAAAGGGGCACCGGGGAGCTGTTTTTT. Based on the CDR3 plus reference TRBV9 and TRBJ2-2, the full variable domain is DSGVTQTPKHLITATGQRVTLRCSPRSGDLSVYWYQQSLDQGLQFLIQYYNGEERAKGNILERFSAQQFPDLHSELNLSSLELGDSALYFCASSVVPATSGRGKRGTGELFFGEGSRLTVL.

This chain joins TRBV29-1 and TRBJ2-2, with 11 nucleotides matching TRBD1. The length of the CDR3 is 18 residues. Germline V gene lookup returns CDR1 SQVTM and CDR2 ANQGSEA. The J segment lost 3 bases and the V segment lost 6 bases, leaving 15 bases of the junction unmatched. CDR3 region: CSVWTGGYRREDTGELFF. CDR3 coding DNA: TGCAGCGTGTGGACAGGGGGCTATCGGCGGGAGGACACCGGGGAGCTGTTTTTT.

In DNA form, the CDR3 reads TGCGCCAGCAGCTTGGCCTCCGGGACTCGAGATACGCAGTATTTT. Translated, it gives CASSLASGTRDTQYF. The chain has TRBV5-1 and TRBJ2-3; D perhaps matches TRBD2 (6 bases). The germline V gene encodes CDR1 SGHRS and CDR2 YFSETQ. The CDR3 totals 15 residues. V lost 0 bases, J lost 5 bases, and 13 bases lay in between.

The chain uses TRBV12-3 or TRBV12-4 and TRBJ2-1, with no clear D. V lost 0 bases and J 7 bases, leaving 4 bases between the germline ends. The CDR3 extends over 12 amino acids. CDR3 sequence reads: CASSLAWNEQFF. In DNA, the CDR3 is TGTGCCAGCAGTTTAGCCTGGAATGAGCAGTTCTTC.

This chain's CDR3 is CASSSPGGRRIYNEQFF. The CDR3 DNA follows: TGCGCCAGCAGCTCCCCGGGCGGGAGGCGAATCTACAATGAGCAGTTCTTC. V and J are TRBV5-1 and TRBJ2-1, with 8 bases identical to TRBD2. V gave up 3 bases and J gave up 3 bases; unmatched junction bases: 11. The CDR3 extends over 17 amino acids. Germline V gives CDR1 SGHRS, CDR2 YFSETQ.

This sequence joins TRBV2 and TRBJ2-2; D remains ambiguous. CDR1 is SNHLY and CDR2 is FYNNEI in the germline V gene. This CDR3 has 13 amino acids. Trimming took off 7 bases at V and 5 bases at J, with 11 bases between the two ends. Written as DNA, the CDR3 is TGTGCCAGCACGAAAGGCTTGACCGGGGAGCTGTTTTTT. It is translated as CASTKGLTGELFF.

The gene calls are TRBV5-1 and TRBJ2-7; D is ambiguous. The V gene lost 0 bases and the J gene lost 0 bases, with 10 bases spanning the gap. CDR1 is SGHRS and CDR2 is YFSETQ in the germline V gene. The CDR3 runs to 15 residues. Written as DNA, the CDR3 is TGCGCCAGCAGCTTGGTGTCCCCGAGCTCCTACGAGCAGTACTTC. Its protein product is CASSLVSPSSYEQYF.

This chain connects TRBV19 to TRBJ1-3; D is undetermined. This CDR3 is built from 14 residues. Trimming removed 3 bases at V and 4 bases at J, with 10 bases between. The germline CDR1 and CDR2 sequences are LNHDA and SQIVND (reference sequence). CDR3 coding DNA: TGTGCCAGTAGTATGTACGCGGGAGGAAACACCATATATTTT. This codes for CASSMYAGGNTIYF.

The chain couples TRBV11-2 to TRBJ2-7; 11 bases are shared with TRBD2. The junction had 8 bases not matched to a gene; V was cut back by 7 bases and J by 3 bases. There are 15 residues in the CDR3. Germline CDR1 SGHAT, CDR2 FQNNGV. The CDR3 protein is CASTPPLAGGYEQYF. In DNA form, the CDR3 reads TGTGCCAGCACCCCCCCGCTAGCGGGGGGCTACGAGCAGTACTTC.

The chain has TRBV6-5 and TRBJ1-1, with D possibly matching TRBD1 (6 bases). From germline, CDR1 is MNHEY and CDR2 SVGAGI. V was pared by 10 bases and J by 6 bases, with 9 bases between. The CDR3 sequence is 10 residues long. DNA of the CDR3: TGTGCCACCGGGGGCCCTGAAGCTTTCTTT. Translation gives CATGGPEAFF.

This clone was seen just once. The chain has TRBV25-1 and TRBJ2-2; a possible D gene is TRBD1 (6 bases). The V end was cut by 4 bases, the J end by 4 bases, with 13 bases between. The CDR3 is 15 residues long. The germline gives CDR1 MGHDK, CDR2 SYGVNS. The CDR3 here is CASSAQGPLTGELFF. The CDR3 region has the DNA TGTGCCAGCAGTGCCCAGGGGCCGCTCACCGGGGAGCTGTTTTTT.

The rearrangement joins TRBV4-1 to TRBJ1-2, with 8 positions matching TRBD1. In germline, CDR1 is MGHRA, CDR2 YSYEKL. V shed 1 base, J shed 3 bases, and the junction held 4 bases outside the gene matches. The CDR3 runs 15 residues. The CDR3 DNA reads as TGCGCCAGCAGCCAAGTTTCAGGGGGCGACTATGGCTACACCTTC. Translated: CASSQVSGGDYGYTF.

V is TRBV7-9 and J is TRBJ2-5, with D perhaps matching TRBD2 (7 bases). CDR1 is SEHNR and CDR2 is FQNEAQ in the germline V gene (reference sequence). The CDR3 loop spans 16 amino acids. Trimming removed 5 bases from V and 3 bases from J, with 19 bases in between. The CDR3 here is CASSPPGGGTKETQYF. In DNA form, the CDR3 reads TGTGCCAGCAGCCCACCGGGGGGCGGGACTAAAGAGACCCAGTACTTC. The entire variable domain, with the rest obtained from reference TRBV7-9 and TRBJ2-5, is as follows: DTGVSQNPRHKITKRGQNVTFRCDPISEHNRLYWYRQTLGQGPEFLTYFQNEAQLEKSRLLSDRFSAERPKGSFSTLEIQRTEQGDSAMYLCASSPPGGGTKETQYFGPGTRLLVL.

V usage is TRBV5-4 and J usage is TRBJ2-7; D ambiguous. CDR3 length: 13 amino acids. Per the germline V gene, CDR1 is SGHNT and CDR2 is YYREEE (reference sequence). The germline V and J ends were trimmed by 4 bases and 4 bases, with 12 bases remaining between them. In DNA, the CDR3 is TGTGCCAGCAGCAACGGCAACCTGTACGAGCAGTACTTC. Translation: CASSNGNLYEQYF.

The chain is built from TRBV2 and TRBJ1-1; 7 nucleotides align to TRBD1. Germline trimming cut 7 bases from V and 2 bases from J; bases unmatched to any gene: 7. The CDR3 is 14 amino acids. The V gene's germline CDR1 is SNHLY and CDR2 FYNNEI. The CDR3 DNA reads TGTGCCAGCAAGACAGGGCAGATTAACACTGAAGCTTTCTTT. This gives the protein CASKTGQINTEAFF.

This clone was observed once. The CDR3 loop reads CASSPDSYYNEQFF. CDR3 DNA sequence: TGTGCCAGCAGCCCGGACAGTTACTACAATGAGCAGTTCTTC. The chain carries TRBV5-4 and TRBJ2-1; weak D call: TRBD1 (6 bases). Per germline, CDR1 SGHNT and CDR2 YYREEE (reference sequence). CDR3 length: 14 residues. Trimming took off 4 bases at V and 3 bases at J, with 11 bases between the two ends. Based on the CDR3 plus reference TRBV5-4 and TRBJ2-1, the full variable domain is ETGVTQSPTHLIKTRGQQVTLRCSSQSGHNTVSWYQQALGQGPQFIFQYYREEENGRGNFPPRFSGLQFPNYSSELNVNALELDDSALYLCASSPDSYYNEQFFGPGTRLTVL.

The chain combines TRBV4-2 with TRBJ2-3; TRBD2 aligns across 14 bases. CDR1 and CDR2 from the germline V gene are LGHNA and YNFKEQ. J gave up 4 bases and V 1 base, and 7 bases lay outside the gene matches. The CDR3 spans 18 residues. This CDR3 is CASSQVPGLAGVADTQYF. DNA for the CDR3: TGTGCCAGCAGCCAAGTGCCGGGACTAGCGGGAGTAGCAGATACGCAGTATTTT.

This clone is a singleton in its sample. The chain couples TRBV19 to TRBJ2-7, with 9 bases fitting TRBD1. This CDR3 has 20 amino acids. Losses at the gene ends were 3 bases for V and 1 base for J; bases not matched to a gene: 19. Germline CDR1 reads LNHDA; CDR2 reads SQIVND (reference sequence). In DNA, the CDR3 is TGTGCCAGTAGTATTGGTCCAAAGGGACAGGGCTCGTCGCGGTCCTACGAGCAGTACTTC. Protein product: CASSIGPKGQGSSRSYEQYF.

This clone was seen a few times. The chain uses TRBV5-1 and TRBJ1-4; the match to TRBD1 covers 10 bases. This CDR3 has 15 residues. In germline, CDR1 is SGHRS, CDR2 YFSETQ. After removal of 1 base from V and 6 bases from J, the junction contained 3 bases not matched to a gene. The CDR3 protein is CASSLSGTGDEKLFF. In nucleotides, the CDR3 is TGCGCCAGCAGCTTGTCGGGGACAGGGGATGAAAAACTGTTTTTT.

The rearrangement uses TRBV5-1 and TRBJ2-7; the D is unclear. This CDR3 spans 13 amino acids. Germline lookup yields CDR1 SGHRS and CDR2 YFSETQ. Trimming left V 3 bases short and J 5 bases short, with 12 bases between. As DNA, the CDR3 is TGCGCCAGCAGCTCCAACTCTCCCCACGAGCAGTACTTC. The encoded protein is CASSSNSPHEQYF. The full variable domain, rest sourced from reference TRBV5-1 and TRBJ2-7, is KAGVTQTPRYLIKTRGQQVTLSCSPISGHRSVSWYQQTPGQGLQFLFEYFSETQRNKGNFPGRFSGRQFSNSRSEMNVSTLELGDSALYLCASSSNSPHEQYFGPGTRLTVT.

The rearrangement uses TRBV24-1 and TRBJ2-5; TRBD1 is a possible D gene (6 bases). The CDR3 loop spans 12 amino acids. Between the trimmed V and J ends, which lost 9 bases and 2 bases, there was a span of 9 bases. CDR1 and CDR2 from the germline V gene are KGHDR and SFDVKD. The CDR3 coding sequence is TGTGCCACCGCAGGGGATCAAGAGACCCAGTACTTC. Encoded protein: CATAGDQETQYF.

The chain joins TRBV7-9 to TRBJ1-5; D is ambiguous. V gave up 9 bases and J gave up 4 bases, with 10 bases separating them. The CDR3 length is 12 residues. Germline V lookup: CDR1 SEHNR, CDR2 FQNEAQ (reference sequence). CDR3 bases: TGTGCCAGTACGGGAGGGAATCAGCCCCAGCATTTT. As protein: CASTGGNQPQHF.